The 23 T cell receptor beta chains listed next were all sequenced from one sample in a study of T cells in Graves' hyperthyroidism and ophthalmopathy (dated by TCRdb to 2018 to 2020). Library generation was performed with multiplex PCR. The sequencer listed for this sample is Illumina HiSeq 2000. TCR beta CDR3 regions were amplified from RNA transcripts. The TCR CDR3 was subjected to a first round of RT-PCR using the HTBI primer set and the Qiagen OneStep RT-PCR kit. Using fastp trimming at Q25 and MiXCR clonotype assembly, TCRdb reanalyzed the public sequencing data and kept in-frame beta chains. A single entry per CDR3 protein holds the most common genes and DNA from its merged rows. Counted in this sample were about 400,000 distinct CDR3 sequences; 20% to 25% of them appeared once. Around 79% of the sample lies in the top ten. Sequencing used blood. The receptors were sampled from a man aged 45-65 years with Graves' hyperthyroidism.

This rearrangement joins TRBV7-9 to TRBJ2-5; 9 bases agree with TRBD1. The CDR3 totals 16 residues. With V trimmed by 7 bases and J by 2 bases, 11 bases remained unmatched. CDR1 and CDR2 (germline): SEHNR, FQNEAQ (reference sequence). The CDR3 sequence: CASNTLTGQGQETQYF. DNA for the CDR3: TGTGCCAGCAACACCCTAACGGGACAGGGACAAGAGACCCAGTACTTC.

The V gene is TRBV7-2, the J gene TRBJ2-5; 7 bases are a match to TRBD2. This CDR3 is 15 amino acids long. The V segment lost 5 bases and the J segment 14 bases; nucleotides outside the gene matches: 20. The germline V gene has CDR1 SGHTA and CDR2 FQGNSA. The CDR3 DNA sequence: TGTGCCAGCAGCCAAGGGCTAGCGGCCGGACGGCCTTTCTACTTC. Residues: CASSQGLAAGRPFYF.

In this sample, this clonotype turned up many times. CDR3 DNA: TGTGCCAGCAGTATGGGCGCGGGAGAGTACGAGCAGTACTTC. As protein: CASSMGAGEYEQYF. V is TRBV12-3 or TRBV12-4 and J is TRBJ2-7; TRBD2 agrees at 7 bases. This CDR3 region has 14 residues. V shed 5 bases and J 4 bases; nucleotides not matched to a gene: 8.

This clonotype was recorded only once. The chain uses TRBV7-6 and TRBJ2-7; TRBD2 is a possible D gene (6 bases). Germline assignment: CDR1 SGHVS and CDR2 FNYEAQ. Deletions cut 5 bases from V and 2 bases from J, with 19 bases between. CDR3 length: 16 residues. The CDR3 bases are TGTGCCAGCAGCAGAGGCCGGGACTTCGTGACCTACGAGCAGTACTTC. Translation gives CASSRGRDFVTYEQYF.

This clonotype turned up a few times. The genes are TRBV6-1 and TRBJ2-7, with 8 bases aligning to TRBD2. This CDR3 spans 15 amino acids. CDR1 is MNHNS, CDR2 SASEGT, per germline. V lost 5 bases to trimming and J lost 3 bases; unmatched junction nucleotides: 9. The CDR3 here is CASSREGAGIYEQYF. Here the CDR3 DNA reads TGTGCCAGCAGTCGGGAGGGAGCGGGGATCTACGAGCAGTACTTC.

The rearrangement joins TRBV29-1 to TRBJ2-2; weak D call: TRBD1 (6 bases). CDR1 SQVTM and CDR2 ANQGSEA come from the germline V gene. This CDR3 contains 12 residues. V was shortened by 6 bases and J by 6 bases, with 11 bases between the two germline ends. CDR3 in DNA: TGCAGCGTAATGGGGGCGGCCGGGGAGCTGTTTTTT. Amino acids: CSVMGAAGELFF.

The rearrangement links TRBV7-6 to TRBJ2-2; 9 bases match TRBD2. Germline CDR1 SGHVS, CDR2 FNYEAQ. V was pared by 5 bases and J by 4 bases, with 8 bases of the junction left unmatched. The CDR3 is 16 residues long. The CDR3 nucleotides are TGTGCCAGCAGCACCGAGCGGGGGGCGCCCACCGGGGAGCTGTTTTTT. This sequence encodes CASSTERGAPTGELFF.

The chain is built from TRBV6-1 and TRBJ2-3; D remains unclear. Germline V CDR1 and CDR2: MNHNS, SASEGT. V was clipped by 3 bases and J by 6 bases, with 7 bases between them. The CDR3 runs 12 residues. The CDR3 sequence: CASSDKVDTQYF. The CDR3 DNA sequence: TGTGCCAGCAGTGATAAAGTGGATACGCAGTATTTT.

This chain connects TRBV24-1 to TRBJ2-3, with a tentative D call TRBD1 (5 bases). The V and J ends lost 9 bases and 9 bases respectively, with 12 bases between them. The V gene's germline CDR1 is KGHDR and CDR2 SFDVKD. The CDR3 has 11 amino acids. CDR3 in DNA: TGTGCCACCTCGAGTTGGGGCACGCAGTATTTT. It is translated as CATSSWGTQYF.

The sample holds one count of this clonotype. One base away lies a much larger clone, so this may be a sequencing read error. As DNA, the CDR3 is TGTGCCAGCAGCTTAACGGGACAAGGGACGAATGAGCAGTTCTTC. This translates into CASSLTGQGTNEQFF. The chain employs TRBV7-3 and TRBJ2-1; possibly TRBD1 for D (6 bases). The V gene's germline CDR1 is SGHTA and CDR2 FQGTGA. Between the trimmed V and J ends, which lost 0 bases and 7 bases, there was a span of 13 bases. This CDR3 comprises 15 residues.

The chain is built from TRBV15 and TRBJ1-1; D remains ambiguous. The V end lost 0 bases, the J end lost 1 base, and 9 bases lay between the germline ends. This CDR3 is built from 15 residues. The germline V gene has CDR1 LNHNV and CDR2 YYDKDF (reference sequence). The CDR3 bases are TGTGCCACCAGCAGAGATAGGGTGGGGAACACTGAAGCTTTCTTT. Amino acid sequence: CATSRDRVGNTEAFF.

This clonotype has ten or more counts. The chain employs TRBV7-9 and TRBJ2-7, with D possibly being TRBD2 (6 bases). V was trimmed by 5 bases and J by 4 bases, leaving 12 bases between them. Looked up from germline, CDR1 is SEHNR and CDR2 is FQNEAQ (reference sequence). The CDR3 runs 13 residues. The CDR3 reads CASSPPGGYEQYF. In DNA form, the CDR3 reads TGTGCCAGCAGCCCCCCCGGGGGATACGAGCAGTACTTC.

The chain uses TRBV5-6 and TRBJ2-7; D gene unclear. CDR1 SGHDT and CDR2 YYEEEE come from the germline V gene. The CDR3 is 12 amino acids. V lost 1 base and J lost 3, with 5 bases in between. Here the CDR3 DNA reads TGTGCCAGCAGCTTGACACGCTACGAGCAGTACTTC. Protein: CASSLTRYEQYF. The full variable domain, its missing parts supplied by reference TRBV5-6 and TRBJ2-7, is DAGVTQSPTHLIKTRGQQVTLRCSPKSGHDTVSWYQQALGQGPQFIFQYYEEEERQRGNFPDRFSGHQFPNYSSELNVNALLLGDSALYLCASSLTRYEQYFGPGTRLTVT.

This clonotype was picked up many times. The CDR3 DNA reads TGTGCCAGCAGGGGGCAATCCAGGGAGCAGTACTTC. Translated: CASRGQSREQYF. This sequence joins TRBV28 and TRBJ2-7, with TRBD1 as a possible D gene (5 bases). V was clipped by 6 bases and J by 7 bases, with 13 bases between them. The CDR3 is 12 residues long. Per germline, CDR1 MDHEN and CDR2 SYDVKM.

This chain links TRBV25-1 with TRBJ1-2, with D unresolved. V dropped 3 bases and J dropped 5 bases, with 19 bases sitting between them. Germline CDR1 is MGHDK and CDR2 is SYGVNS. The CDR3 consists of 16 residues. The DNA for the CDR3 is TGTGCCAGCAGTGACGGATGGAGGGCGATGGAATATGGCTACACCTTC. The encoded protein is CASSDGWRAMEYGYTF.

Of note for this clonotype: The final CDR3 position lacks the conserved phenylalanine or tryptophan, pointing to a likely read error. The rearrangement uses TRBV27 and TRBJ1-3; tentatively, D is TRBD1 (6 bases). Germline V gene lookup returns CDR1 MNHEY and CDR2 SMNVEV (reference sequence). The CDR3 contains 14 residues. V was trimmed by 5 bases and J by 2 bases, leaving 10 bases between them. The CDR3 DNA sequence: TGTGCCAGCAGTCTACAGGGAGCTGGAAACACCATATATCTT. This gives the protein CASSLQGAGNTIYL.

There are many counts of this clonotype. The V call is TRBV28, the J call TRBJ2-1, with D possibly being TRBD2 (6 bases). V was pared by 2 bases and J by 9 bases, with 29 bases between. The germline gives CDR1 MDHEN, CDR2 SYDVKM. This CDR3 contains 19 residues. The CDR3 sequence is CASSLGGKGLLRRRREQFF. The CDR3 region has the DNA TGTGCCAGCAGTTTAGGTGGCAAGGGACTTCTCCGCCGCCGGCGTGAGCAGTTCTTC.

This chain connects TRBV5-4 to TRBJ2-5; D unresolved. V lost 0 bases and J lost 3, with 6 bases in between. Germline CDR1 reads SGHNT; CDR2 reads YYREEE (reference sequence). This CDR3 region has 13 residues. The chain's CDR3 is CASSLADEETQYF. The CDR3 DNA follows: TGTGCCAGCAGCTTGGCGGATGAAGAGACCCAGTACTTC. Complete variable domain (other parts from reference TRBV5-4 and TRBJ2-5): ETGVTQSPTHLIKTRGQQVTLRCSSQSGHNTVSWYQQALGQGPQFIFQYYREEENGRGNFPPRFSGLQFPNYSSELNVNALELDDSALYLCASSLADEETQYFGPGTRLLVL.

This CDR3 reads CASSHGQDLRETQYF. The CDR3 DNA reads as TGTGCCAGTAGTCATGGACAGGACCTAAGAGAGACCCAGTACTTC. V gene TRBV19 combines with J gene TRBJ2-5; 7 nucleotides match TRBD1. Germline lookup yields CDR1 LNHDA and CDR2 SQIVND (reference sequence). The CDR3 contains 15 residues. Germline trimming cut 5 bases from V and 4 bases from J; bases unmatched to any gene: 10.

The CDR3 DNA is TGTGCCAGCGCTGGTAGAGCGGGGACAGATACGCAGTATTTT. It is translated as CASAGRAGTDTQYF. The J gene is TRBJ2-3, the V gene TRBV2; 7 nucleotides line up with TRBD2. This CDR3 is built from 14 residues. V was pared by 8 bases and J by 3 bases, with 8 bases of the junction left unmatched. Germline V gene data show CDR1 as SNHLY and CDR2 as FYNNEI. Variable domain in full (rest from reference TRBV2 and TRBJ2-3): EPEVTQTPSHQVTQMGQEVILRCVPISNHLYFYWYRQILGQKVEFLVSFYNNEISEKSEIFDDQFSVERPDGSNFTLKIRSTKLEDSAMYFCASAGRAGTDTQYFGPGTRLTVL.

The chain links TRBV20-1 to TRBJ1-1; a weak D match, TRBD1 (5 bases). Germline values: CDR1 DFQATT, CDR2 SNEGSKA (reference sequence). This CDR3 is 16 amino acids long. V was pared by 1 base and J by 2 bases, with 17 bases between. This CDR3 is CSARVPRGGSNTEAFF. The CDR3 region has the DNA TGCAGTGCTAGAGTACCACGGGGGGGGAGTAACACTGAAGCTTTCTTT.

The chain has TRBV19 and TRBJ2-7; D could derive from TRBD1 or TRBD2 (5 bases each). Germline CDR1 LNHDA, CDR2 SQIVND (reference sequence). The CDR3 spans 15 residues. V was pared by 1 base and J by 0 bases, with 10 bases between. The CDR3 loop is CASSIGGRGSYEQYF. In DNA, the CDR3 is TGTGCCAGTAGTATAGGGGGACGGGGCTCCTACGAGCAGTACTTC.

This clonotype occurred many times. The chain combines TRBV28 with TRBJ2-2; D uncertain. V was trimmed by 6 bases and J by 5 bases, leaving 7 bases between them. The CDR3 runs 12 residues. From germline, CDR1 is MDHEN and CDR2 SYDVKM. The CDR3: CASRWATGELFF. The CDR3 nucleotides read TGTGCCAGCAGATGGGCTACCGGGGAGCTGTTTTTT.